Listed below are T cell receptor beta chains from one sample, sequenced in a study of somatic mutations in cytotoxic T cells in rheumatoid arthritis. Sequencing used immunoSEQ multiplex PCR; TCRdb keeps in-frame clones, though not all of them. Among about 17,000 clones listed, approximately 84% were seen once. The sequenced sample consisted of CD8+ T cells sorted from blood. The receptors come from an adult with rheumatoid arthritis. Each CDR3 is given with its conserved first and last residue. D genes are given only for firm matches. The size of a clone is reported for some rows only, either as once, few or many, or as a class for expanded clones.

d_gene | abundance | j_gene | v_gene | CDR3aa | CDR3nt
TRBD2 | . | TRBJ2-1 | TRBV7-6 | CASSSLAEVSYNEQFF | TGTGCCAGCAGCTCCCTAGCGGAAGTCTCCTACAATGAGCAGTTCTTC
TRBD1 | . | TRBJ2-1 | TRBV6-5 | CASSYSGQGIDEQFF | TGTGCCAGCAGTTACTCGGGACAGGGGATCGATGAGCAGTTCTTC
. | . | TRBJ2-4 | TRBV18 | CASSNQGMGNIQYF | TGTGCCAGCTCAAATCAGGGAATGGGAAACATTCAGTACTTC
. | . | TRBJ2-3 | TRBV9 | CASSVLESDAQYF | TGTGCCAGCAGCGTTCTGGAATCAGATGCGCAGTATTTT
TRBD2 | few | TRBJ2-7 | TRBV5-6 | CASSYTRLAGKAYEQYF | TGTGCCAGCAGCTACACCCGGCTAGCGGGAAAAGCCTACGAGCAGTACTTC
. | few | TRBJ1-1 | TRBV25-1 | CASSDPELAFF | TGTGCCAGCAGCGATCCCGAACTGGCTTTCTTT
TRBD1 | . | TRBJ2-1 | TRBV11-2 | CASTPPWGQSYNEQFF | TGTGCCAGCACCCCCCCGTGGGGACAGAGTTACAATGAGCAGTTCTTC
. | . | TRBJ2-7 | TRBV9 | CASSVGQGLTYEQYF | TGTGCCAGCAGCGTCGGGCAGGGATTAACATACGAGCAGTACTTC
. | . | TRBJ1-2 | TRBV5-5 | CASSPVQSSNYGYTF | TGTGCCAGCAGCCCTGTGCAGTCCTCTAACTATGGCTACACCTTC
TRBD1 | . | TRBJ2-5 | TRBV27 | CASSYRDRATETQYF | TGTGCCAGCAGTTACCGGGACAGGGCGACAGAGACCCAGTACTTC
. | . | TRBJ1-4 | TRBV2 | CASRGINEKLFF | TGTGCCAGCAGGGGCATCAATGAAAAACTGTTTTTT
TRBD2 | . | TRBJ2-3 | TRBV11-2 | CASSPTPSSGSWRDTQYF | TGTGCCAGCAGCCCAACCCCGTCTAGCGGGAGTTGGAGAGATACGCAGTATTTT
. | few | TRBJ1-2 | TRBV19 | CASSTDMTPTYGYTF | TGTGCCAGTAGTACTGATATGACACCTACATATGGCTACACCTTC
TRBD1 | . | TRBJ1-2 | TRBV6-5 | CASRPAEGAYYGYTF | TGTGCCAGCAGGCCCGCGGAGGGGGCCTATTATGGCTACACCTTC
TRBD2 | . | TRBJ2-1 | TRBV11-1 | CASFGGGATEQFF | TGTGCCAGCTTCGGCGGGGGGGCAACCGAGCAGTTCTTC
TRBD2 | . | TRBJ2-3 | TRBV9 | CASSVGGGGNTDTQYF | TGTGCCAGCAGCGTAGGAGGCGGGGGGAACACAGATACGCAGTATTTT
TRBD2 | . | TRBJ2-1 | TRBV7-6 | CASSLGGLAGARIF | TGTGCCAGCAGCTTAGGGGGACTAGCGGGAGCCAGGATCTTC
TRBD2 | . | TRBJ2-7 | TRBV5-6 | CASSSSGVQPYEQYF | TGTGCCAGCAGCTCCAGCGGGGTACAACCCTACGAGCAGTACTTC
. | . | TRBJ2-1 | TRBV4-2 | CASSQDQSVAYNEQFF | TGTGCCAGCAGCCAAGATCAAAGCGTTGCCTACAATGAGCAGTTCTTC
. | . | TRBJ2-7 | TRBV4-2 | CASSPWAEGDYEQYF | TGTGCCAGCAGCCCCTGGGCGGAGGGGGACTACGAGCAGTACTTC
. | . | TRBJ1-1 | TRBV15 | CATSRGGRSGTEAFF | TGTGCCACCAGCAGAGGGGGGAGGTCGGGCACTGAAGCTTTCTTT
. | once | TRBJ2-1 | TRBV27 | CASSLVVGANEQFF | TGTGCCAGCAGTTTAGTGGTCGGGGCAAATGAGCAGTTCTTC
. | . | TRBJ2-5 | TRBV4-1 | CASSPFGWSVYETQYF | TGCGCCAGCAGCCCCTTTGGTTGGAGCGTATACGAGACCCAGTACTTC
. | few | TRBJ2-6 | TRBV12-1 | CASSVRLVWTKSGQRLTF | TGTGCCAGCAGCGTCAGACTTGTATGGACAAAGTCGGGCCAACGTCTGACTTTC
. | few | TRBJ1-1 | TRBV7-9 | CASSSANVNTEAFF | TGTGCCAGCAGCTCGGCCAACGTCAACACTGAAGCTTTCTTT
TRBD2 | few | TRBJ2-3 | TRBV6-4 | CASSERAGGHDTQYF | TGTGCCAGCAGTGAAAGAGCGGGGGGGCACGATACGCAGTATTTT
. | few | TRBJ1-1 | TRBV29-1 | CSAYLWGSTEAFF | TGCAGCGCGTACCTCTGGGGCAGCACTGAAGCTTTCTTT
. | . | TRBJ2-7 | TRBV27 | CASSYTSPGLGTYEQYF | TGTGCCAGCAGCTACACCTCCCCAGGGTTGGGGACCTACGAGCAGTACTTC
. | . | TRBJ2-1 | TRBV6-4 | CASSDFPDSSYNEQFF | TGTGCCAGCAGTGACTTCCCAGATAGCTCCTACAATGAGCAGTTCTTC
TRBD2 | few | TRBJ2-1 | TRBV25-1 | CASQKDGPGTSYYNEQFF | TGTGCCAGCCAAAAGGACGGTCCCGGGACTAGCTACTACAATGAGCAGTTCTTC
. | few | TRBJ1-1 | TRBV19 | CASSSWDTEAFF | TGTGCCAGTAGTAGTTGGGACACTGAAGCTTTCTTT
. | . | TRBJ2-1 | TRBV7-9 | CASRGGLARSYNEQFF | TGTGCCAGCAGGGGGGGGCTAGCGCGCTCCTACAATGAGCAGTTCTTC
. | . | TRBJ2-5 | TRBV5-6 | CASSLAGYQETQYF | TGTGCCAGCAGCTTGGCCGGATACCAAGAGACCCAGTACTTC
. | . | TRBJ2-3 | TRBV29-1 | CSVVLVGTDTQYF | TGCAGCGTTGTGTTGGTGGGCACAGATACGCAGTATTTT
. | . | TRBJ2-7 | TRBV14 | CASRRGDRDYEQYF | TGTGCCAGCCGGCGGGGGGACAGGGACTACGAGCAGTACTTC
. | . | TRBJ2-7 | TRBV10-2 | CASSEISYEQYF | TGCGCCAGCAGTGAGATTTCTTACGAGCAGTACTTC
. | . | TRBJ1-1 | TRBV28 | CASSLSQATTNTEAFF | TGTGCCAGCAGTTTATCCCAAGCCACGACGAACACTGAAGCTTTCTTT
. | . | TRBJ2-2 | TRBV11-2 | CASSLGPAGQNTGELFF | TGTGCCAGCAGCTTAGGTCCAGCGGGACAAAACACCGGGGAGCTGTTTTTT